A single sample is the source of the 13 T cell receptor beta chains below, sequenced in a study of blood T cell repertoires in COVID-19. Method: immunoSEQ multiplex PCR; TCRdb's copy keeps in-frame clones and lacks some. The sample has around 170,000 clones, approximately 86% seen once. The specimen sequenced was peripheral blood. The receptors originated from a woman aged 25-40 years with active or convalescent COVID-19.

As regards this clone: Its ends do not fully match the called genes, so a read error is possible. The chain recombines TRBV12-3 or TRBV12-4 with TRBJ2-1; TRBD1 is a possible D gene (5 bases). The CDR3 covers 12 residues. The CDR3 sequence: CASTLDSRVQFF. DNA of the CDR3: TGTGCCAGCACTTTAGACAGTCGAGTCCAGTTCTTC.

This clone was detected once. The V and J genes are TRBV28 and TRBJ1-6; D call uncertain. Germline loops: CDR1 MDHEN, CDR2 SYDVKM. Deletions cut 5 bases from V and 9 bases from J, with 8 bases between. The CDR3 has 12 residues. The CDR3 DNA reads TGTGCCAGCAGTCTCGGTAGTTCACCCCTCCACTTT. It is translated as CASSLGSSPLHF.

The CDR3 here is CASSQDRGLAQGEQYF. DNA of the CDR3: TGTGCCAGCAGCCAAGATAGGGGACTAGCCCAGGGAGAGCAGTACTTC. V is TRBV4-2 and J is TRBJ2-7, with 9 bases that match TRBD2. The CDR3 runs to 16 residues. CDR1 and CDR2 from the germline V gene are LGHNA and YNFKEQ. V shed 0 bases and J 7 bases; nucleotides not matched to a gene: 10.

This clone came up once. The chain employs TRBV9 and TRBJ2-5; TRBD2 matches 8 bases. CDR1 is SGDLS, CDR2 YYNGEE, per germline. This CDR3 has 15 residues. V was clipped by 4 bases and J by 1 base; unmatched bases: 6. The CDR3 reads CASSRRGATQETQYF. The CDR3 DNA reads TGTGCCAGCAGCAGGCGGGGGGCCACCCAAGAGACCCAGTACTTC.

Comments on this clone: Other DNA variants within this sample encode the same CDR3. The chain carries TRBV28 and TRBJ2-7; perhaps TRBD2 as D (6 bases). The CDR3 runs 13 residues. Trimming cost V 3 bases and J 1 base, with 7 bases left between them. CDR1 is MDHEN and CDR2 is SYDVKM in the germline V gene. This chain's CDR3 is CASSFGGSYEQYF. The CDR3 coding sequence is TGTGCCAGCAGTTTCGGAGGGTCCTACGAGCAGTACTTC.

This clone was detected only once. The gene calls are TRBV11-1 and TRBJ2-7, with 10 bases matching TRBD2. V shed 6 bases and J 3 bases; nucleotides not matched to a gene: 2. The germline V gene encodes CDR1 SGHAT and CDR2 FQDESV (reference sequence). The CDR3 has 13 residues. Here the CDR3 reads CASRRTSGYEQYF. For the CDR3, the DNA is TGTGCCAGCAGGCGGACTAGCGGCTACGAGCAGTACTTC. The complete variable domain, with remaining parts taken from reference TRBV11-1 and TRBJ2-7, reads EAEVAQSPRYKITEKSQAVAFWCDPISGHATLYWYRQILGQGPELLVQFQDESVVDDSQLPKDRFSAERLKGVDSTLKIQPAELGDSAMYLCASRRTSGYEQYFGPGTRLTVT.

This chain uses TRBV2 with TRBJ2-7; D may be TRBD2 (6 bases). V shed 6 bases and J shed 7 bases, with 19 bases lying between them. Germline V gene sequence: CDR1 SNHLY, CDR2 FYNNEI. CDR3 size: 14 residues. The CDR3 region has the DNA TGTGCCAGCAGCCCAGGGAGGTCTCTACAAGAGCAGTACTTC. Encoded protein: CASSPGRSLQEQYF.

The CDR3 here is CASRQGVGETQYF. CDR3 in DNA: TGTGCCAGCAGGCAGGGTGTGGGAGAGACCCAGTACTTC. The chain has TRBV12-3 or TRBV12-4 and TRBJ2-5, with a possible D match to TRBD1 (5 bases). This CDR3 region has 13 residues. V was cut by 6 bases and J by 4 bases, with 12 bases left in between.

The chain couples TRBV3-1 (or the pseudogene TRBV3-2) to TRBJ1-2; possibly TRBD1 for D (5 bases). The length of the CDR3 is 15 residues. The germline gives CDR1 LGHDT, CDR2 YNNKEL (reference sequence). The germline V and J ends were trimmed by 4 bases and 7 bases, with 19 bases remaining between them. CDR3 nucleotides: TGTGCCAGCAGCCCTACCGTAAAGGGGCGAGGTGGCTACACCTTC. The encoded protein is CASSPTVKGRGGYTF.

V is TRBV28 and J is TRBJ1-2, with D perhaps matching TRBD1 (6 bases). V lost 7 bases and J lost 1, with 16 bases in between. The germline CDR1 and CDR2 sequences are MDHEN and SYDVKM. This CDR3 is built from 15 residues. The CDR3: CASTFQGSINYGYTF. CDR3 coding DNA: TGTGCCAGCACCTTTCAGGGGTCAATTAACTATGGCTACACCTTC.

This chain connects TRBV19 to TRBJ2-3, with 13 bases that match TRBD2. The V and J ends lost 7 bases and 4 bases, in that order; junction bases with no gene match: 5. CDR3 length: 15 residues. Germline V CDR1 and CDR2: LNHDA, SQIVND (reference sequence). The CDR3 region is CASTLGTSGADTQYF. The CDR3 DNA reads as TGTGCCAGTACTCTGGGGACTAGCGGGGCAGATACGCAGTATTTT.

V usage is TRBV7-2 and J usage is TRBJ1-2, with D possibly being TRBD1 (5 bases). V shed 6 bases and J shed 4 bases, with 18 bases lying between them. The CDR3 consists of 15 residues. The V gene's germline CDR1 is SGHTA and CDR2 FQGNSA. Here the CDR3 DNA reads TGTGCCAGCAGTCAGCTTGGGCGCAGGGTCTATGGCTACACCTTC. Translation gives CASSQLGRRVYGYTF.

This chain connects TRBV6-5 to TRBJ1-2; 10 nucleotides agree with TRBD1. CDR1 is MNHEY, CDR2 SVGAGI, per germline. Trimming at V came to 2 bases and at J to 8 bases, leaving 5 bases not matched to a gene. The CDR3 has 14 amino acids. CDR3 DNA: TGTGCCAGCAGTTACCTCGACAGGGGGCAAGGCTACACCTTC. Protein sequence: CASSYLDRGQGYTF.